These 15 T cell receptor beta chains were sequenced from one sample in a study of shared clonotypes between healthy human individuals. Assay: immunoSEQ multiplex PCR; the TCRdb copy retains only in-frame clones and omits some. Of some 630,000 clones detected, approximately 96% appear once; the ten largest clones hold roughly 0.1%. CD8 cells classed as naive were CD45RO-negative and positively selected for CCR7, excluding terminally differentiated effector memory CD45RA+ cells. The sample consisted of naive CD8+ T cells sorted from blood. These receptors were collected from a woman in her 30s in good health.

The chain couples TRBV28 to TRBJ2-7; D gene uncertain. The CDR3 is 14 residues long. The germline CDR1 and CDR2 sequences are MDHEN and SYDVKM. Trimming pared 7 bases from V and 7 bases from J, leaving 20 bases between. CDR3: CASIGVGHLGEQYF. In nucleotides, the CDR3 is TGTGCCAGCATCGGAGTTGGGCATCTGGGGGAGCAGTACTTC.

V is TRBV7-8 and J is TRBJ1-1; no clear D. Germline loops: CDR1 SGHVS, CDR2 FQNEAQ. CDR3 length equals 13 residues. V was clipped by 2 bases and J by 0 bases, with 4 bases between them. The CDR3 DNA reads as TGTGCCAGCAGCTTATTGATGAACACTGAAGCTTTCTTT. Amino acids: CASSLLMNTEAFF.

The gene calls are TRBV6-5 and TRBJ2-7; D gene ambiguous. Germline V gene sequence: CDR1 MNHEY, CDR2 SVGAGI. Trimming left V 7 bases short and J 4 bases short, with 8 bases between. There are 11 residues in the CDR3. The CDR3 nucleotides are TGTGCCAGCATGATGGGTTACGAGCAGTACTTC. Protein sequence: CASMMGYEQYF.

The chain recombines TRBV28 with TRBJ1-5; D unclear. V lost 10 bases, J lost 4 bases, and 26 bases lay in between. This CDR3 has 17 amino acids. Germline V gene data show CDR1 as MDHEN and CDR2 as SYDVKM. In DNA form, the CDR3 reads TGTGCCACCATTAGTCTCTGGATCCTAACGTCAAATCAGCCCCAGCATTTT. It yields the protein CATISLWILTSNQPQHF.

The CDR3 DNA sequence: TGTGCCAGCAGTTCTGACAGGTTCGTTCGTCTAGGGGCCAACGTCCTGACTTTC. Protein: CASSSDRFVRLGANVLTF. The rearrangement joins TRBV28 to TRBJ2-6, with D perhaps TRBD1 (6 bases). Germline V gene sequence: CDR1 MDHEN, CDR2 SYDVKM. The CDR3 runs 18 residues. The ends were cut back, 4 bases at V and 4 bases at J, with 20 bases in the middle. Supplemented by reference TRBV28 and TRBJ2-6, the full variable domain reads DVKVTQSSRYLVKRTGEKVFLECVQDMDHENMFWYRQDPGLGLRLIYFSYDVKMKEKGDIPEGYSVSREKKERFSLILESASTNQTSMYLCASSSDRFVRLGANVLTFGAGSRLTVL.

This chain uses TRBV27 with TRBJ2-2; the D gene could be TRBD1 or TRBD2 (5 bases each). V was clipped by 1 base and J by 7 bases, with 16 bases between them. The CDR3 length is 16 residues. Germline V gene lookup returns CDR1 MNHEY and CDR2 SMNVEV (reference sequence). DNA for the CDR3: TGTGCCAGCAGTTTATTGACCGGGACGGGTCACGGGGAGCTGTTTTTT. Residues: CASSLLTGTGHGELFF.

The J gene is TRBJ2-1, the V gene TRBV15, with 11 bases matching TRBD2. The trim removed 6 bases at V and 2 bases at J, leaving 9 bases unmatched. CDR1 is LNHNV, CDR2 YYDKDF, per germline (reference sequence). The CDR3 has 17 amino acids. This CDR3 is CATSGLAGSPPYNEQFF. The CDR3 DNA reads TGTGCCACCAGTGGACTAGCGGGCTCGCCGCCCTACAATGAGCAGTTCTTC.

This chain uses TRBV25-1 with TRBJ2-1, with D unresolved. CDR3 length: 12 amino acids. Germline V lookup: CDR1 MGHDK, CDR2 SYGVNS. V was cut by 1 base and J by 12 bases, with 10 bases left in between. The CDR3 loop is CASSESEPWQFF. The CDR3 region has the DNA TGTGCCAGCAGTGAATCGGAGCCGTGGCAGTTCTTC.

The chain has TRBV11-3 and TRBJ1-1; D perhaps matches TRBD1 (5 bases). CDR1 SGHNT and CDR2 YENEEA come from the germline V gene. The V end lost 5 bases, the J end lost 1 base, and 11 bases lay between the germline ends. The CDR3 covers 14 residues. The CDR3, as DNA: TGTGCCAGCAGCCCTTCCGGGACGAACACTGAAGCTTTCTTT. Its translation: CASSPSGTNTEAFF.

The chain combines TRBV27 with TRBJ1-1, with D possibly being TRBD1 (6 bases). This CDR3 comprises 14 residues. Per the germline V gene, CDR1 is MNHEY and CDR2 is SMNVEV (reference sequence). Trimming took 3 bases from V and 0 from J, leaving 8 bases between them. The DNA of the CDR3 is TGTGCCAGCAGTTTGGGGGGCTTGAACACTGAAGCTTTCTTT. This encodes CASSLGGLNTEAFF.

V gene TRBV29-1 combines with J gene TRBJ2-7; a weak D match, TRBD1 (6 bases). The CDR3 runs to 13 residues. Between the trimmed V and J ends, which lost 4 bases and 0 bases, there was a span of 10 bases. Germline loops: CDR1 SQVTM, CDR2 ANQGSEA. The CDR3 DNA follows: TGCAGCGTTGTAACAGGGAGCTCCTACGAGCAGTACTTC. Protein sequence: CSVVTGSSYEQYF.

The J gene is TRBJ2-2, the V gene TRBV5-4; D call uncertain. The V end lost 4 bases, the J end lost 1 base, and 8 bases lay between the germline ends. CDR3 size: 14 residues. Germline lookup yields CDR1 SGHNT and CDR2 YYREEE (reference sequence). The CDR3 is CASSHGRNTGELFF. The CDR3 DNA reads TGTGCCAGCAGCCATGGACGGAACACCGGGGAGCTGTTTTTT.

The genes are TRBV6-5 and TRBJ2-3; TRBD1 matches 8 bases. The length of the CDR3 is 16 residues. Germline CDR1 MNHEY, CDR2 SVGAGI. V dropped 2 bases and J dropped 6; count of bases not matched to a gene: 10. The CDR3 spells CASSYAWTGWGDTQYF. Written as DNA, the CDR3 is TGTGCCAGCAGTTACGCCTGGACAGGGTGGGGGGATACGCAGTATTTT.

This rearrangement joins TRBV28 to TRBJ1-3; D may be TRBD1 (5 bases). The V gene's germline CDR1 is MDHEN and CDR2 SYDVKM. Trimming removed 6 bases at V and 2 bases at J, with 8 bases between. The CDR3 is 13 amino acids. The CDR3 spells CASRGTTGNTIYF. In nucleotides, the CDR3 is TGTGCCAGCAGGGGGACTACTGGAAACACCATATATTTT.

This clone showed up just once. Other DNA sequences of this sample code for an identical CDR3. The rearrangement joins TRBV27 to TRBJ2-3; 12 bases agree with TRBD2. V was clipped by 0 bases and J by 5 bases; unmatched bases: 0. The CDR3 spans 15 residues. In germline, CDR1 is MNHEY, CDR2 SMNVEV (reference sequence). The CDR3 here is CASSLSGLAGDTQYF. The CDR3 DNA follows: TGTGCCAGCAGTTTATCGGGACTAGCGGGAGATACGCAGTATTTT.